The subject of this entry is one T cell receptor beta chain. The data are from a study of Ad26.COV2.S vaccination and SARS-CoV-2 variants. About the study: The donor belonged to the COV1001 Ad26.COV2.S trial arm. Ad26.COV2.S given intramuscularly, once or twice 56 days apart.

Treatment denoted: about 20 received Ad26.COV2.S at low or high dose, single or two shots; roughly 5 received placebo; per-sample allocation not given. On day 63 after the first injection, vaccine and placebo recipients gave samples. The individual, an adult aged 18-55 years, was a donor in Boston. Vaccination employed an Ad26 vector expressing the Wuhan-strain SARS-CoV-2 spike. V lost 1 base to trimming and J lost 9 bases, with 16 bases between them. The CDR3 covers 16 residues. Germline V gene sequence: CDR1 SGHTA, CDR2 FQGNSA. Libraries were prepared by immunoSEQ multiplex PCR; TCRdb keeps only in-frame clonotypes and omits some of them. The sample records approximately 360,000 clones, around four fifths being singletons.

This receptor was obtained from a person between 18 and 60 years old who received the Ad26.COV2.S COVID-19 vaccine or a placebo. The V call is TRBV7-2, the J call TRBJ1-6, with D perhaps TRBD1 (5 bases). This specimen was peripheral blood, taken in a trial of Ad26.COV2.S vaccine versus placebo. This chain's CDR3 is CASSLERWGRLSPLHF. DNA for the CDR3: TGTGCCAGCAGCTTAGAGAGATGGGGCAGGCTTTCACCCCTCCACTTT.